This T cell receptor beta chain was recovered during a study of Ad26.COV2.S vaccination and SARS-CoV-2 variants. Study summary: Donor joined the COV1001 Ad26.COV2.S trial arm.

This clone was detected only once. The antigen is unknown. Indicated treatment: roughly 20 received Ad26.COV2.S at low or high dose, single or two shots; about 5 received placebo; per-sample allocation not given. The investigators took samples on day 63 after the first vaccine or placebo injection. The vaccine delivered Wuhan-strain SARS-CoV-2 spike through an Ad26 vector. Germline V gene data show CDR1 as GTSNPN and CDR2 as SVGIG (reference sequence). The germline V and J ends were trimmed by 3 bases and 1 base, with 15 bases remaining between them. The CDR3 spans 15 residues. Generated by immunoSEQ multiplex PCR, the TCRdb table keeps only in-frame clones and is missing some. The sample lists about 260,000 clones; roughly nine tenths were seen once. Study outcomes and limitations: People given the vaccine had a wider spike-specific TCR breadth than placebo recipients did. Analyses that measured TCR breadth and depth may have underestimated total T cell responses.

Source: peripheral blood, taken in a trial of Ad26.COV2.S vaccine versus placebo. The chain combines TRBV30 with TRBJ1-1; no reliable D call. The origin of this receptor is a person between 18 and 65 years old who received the Ad26.COV2.S COVID-19 vaccine or a placebo. The CDR3 loop is CAWRKPGYQNTEAFF. The CDR3 DNA follows: TGTGCCTGGAGAAAACCGGGGTACCAGAACACTGAAGCTTTCTTT.